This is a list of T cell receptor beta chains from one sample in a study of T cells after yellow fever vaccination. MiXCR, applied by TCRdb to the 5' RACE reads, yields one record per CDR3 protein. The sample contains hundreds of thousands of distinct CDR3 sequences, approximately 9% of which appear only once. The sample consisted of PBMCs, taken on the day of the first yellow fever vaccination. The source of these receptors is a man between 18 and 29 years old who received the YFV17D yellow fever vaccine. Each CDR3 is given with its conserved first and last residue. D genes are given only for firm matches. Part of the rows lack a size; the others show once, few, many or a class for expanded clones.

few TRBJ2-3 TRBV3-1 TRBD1 TGTGCCAGCAGCCGTTCGGGACAGGGTAAATCAGATACGCAGTATTTT CASSRSGQGKSDTQYF
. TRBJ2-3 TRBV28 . TGTGCCAGCAGTTTTGTCCTAGACGACACAGATACGCAGTATTTT CASSFVLDDTDTQYF
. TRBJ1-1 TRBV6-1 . TGTGCCAGCAGAATACAGGGTTTGGACACTGAAGCTTTCTTT CASRIQGLDTEAFF
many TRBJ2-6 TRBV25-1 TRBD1 TGTGCCAGCAGTATGCGGACAGGGGCCGGGGCCAACGTCCTGACTTTC CASSMRTGAGANVLTF
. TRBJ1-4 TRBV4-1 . TGCGCCAGCAGCCAAGAGGGGGGACCGCCTGAAAAACTGTTTTTT CASSQEGGPPEKLFF
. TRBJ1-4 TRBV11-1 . TGTGCCAGCAGCTTGTCGGGCAGAGACGTTACAACTAATGAAAAACTGTTTTTT CASSLSGRDVTTNEKLFF
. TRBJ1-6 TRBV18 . TGTGCCAGCTCACCAGGATTTTATAATTCACCCCTCCACTTT CASSPGFYNSPLHF
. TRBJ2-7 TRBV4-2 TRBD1 TGTGCCAGCAGCCCTTGGACAGGGGGTGCTAACGAGCAGTACTTC CASSPWTGGANEQYF
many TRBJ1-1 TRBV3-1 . TGTGCCAGCAGCCAGTCAGAGCTGAACACTGAAGCTTTCTTT CASSQSELNTEAFF
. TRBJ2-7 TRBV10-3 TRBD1 TGTGCCACGGTAACCCGGGACAGGGAATTCCACGAGCAGTACTTC CATVTRDREFHEQYF
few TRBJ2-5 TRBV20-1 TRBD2 TGCAGTGCACAGAGCGGGGGTCCGTCGGAGACCCAGTACTTC CSAQSGGPSETQYF
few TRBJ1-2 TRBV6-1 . TGTGCCAGCAGTGAACGGGGGGCGAGTGGCTACACCTTC CASSERGASGYTF
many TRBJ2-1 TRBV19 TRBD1 TGTGCCAGTAGTCTCCGGGACAGAGACAATGAGCAGTTCTTC CASSLRDRDNEQFF
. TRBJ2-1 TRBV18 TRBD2 TGTGCCAGCTCACCTCGACGTCTAGCGGGGGGGCATGAGCAGTTCTTC CASSPRRLAGGHEQFF
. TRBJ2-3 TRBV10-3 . TGTGCCACCCTGGGTGGCCCCACAGATACGCAGTATTTT CATLGGPTDTQYF